This record looks at one TCR beta chain sequence and its context. This specimen comes from a study of blood T cell repertoires in COVID-19. At the level of the study: The origin of the acute and convalescent COVID-19 samples was the United States, Italy and Spain. Nucleic acid was either cDNA or gDNA, and it came from T cells, B-cell-depleted T cells, or PBMCs.

Original analysis: Estimates of nucleated cell counts were drawn from the amplification of reference gene primers. Method: immunoSEQ multiplex PCR; TCRdb's copy keeps in-frame clones and lacks some. From that table come the V and J calls and clone size; the DNA was used to work out D and trimming. Of under 200,000 clones listed, around 74% were seen once; the top ten hold 8.1%. It was during active infection that Seattle patients were enrolled and then longitudinally followed. Germline CDR1 reads GTSNPN; CDR2 reads SVGIG (reference sequence). V lost 2 bases to trimming and J lost 5 bases, with 7 bases between them. The CDR3 has 11 amino acids.

The clonotype comes from a woman aged 60-75 years with COVID-19, enrolled during active disease. The sequenced material came from peripheral blood. The rearrangement links TRBV30 to TRBJ2-7, with a weak D call TRBD2 (5 bases). The CDR3 loop reads CAWSPSHEQYF. DNA of the CDR3: TGTGCCTGGAGTCCTAGCCACGAGCAGTACTTC.